What follows are 6 T cell receptor beta chains derived from one specimen sequenced in a study of blood T cells in healthy people across ages. Next came a second PCR, run for about 7 to 12 cycles, which used a sample-barcoded 5' primer along with a J-beta primer mix. MiXCR, applied by TCRdb to the 5' RACE reads, yields one record per CDR3 protein. The table has 550,000 to 750,000 distinct CDR3 sequences, under 25% seen once. Sample: blood. These receptors were taken from a man between 65 and 85 years old in good health.

V and J are TRBV5-5 and TRBJ1-3, with unresolved D. This CDR3 comprises 15 residues. V lost 0 bases and J lost 4, with 11 bases in between. Germline lookup yields CDR1 SGHKS and CDR2 YYEKEE (reference sequence). The CDR3: CASSLAPVVGNTIYF. The CDR3 DNA sequence: TGTGCCAGCAGCTTGGCGCCCGTAGTGGGAAACACCATATATTTT.

This clonotype was seen only a few times. This chain uses TRBV3-1 with TRBJ2-5, with D perhaps TRBD1 (6 bases). With 0 bases removed from V and 6 bases from J, the gap between germline ends came to 17 bases. The germline CDR1 and CDR2 sequences are LGHDT and YNNKEL (reference sequence). The CDR3 consists of 16 residues. CDR3 sequence (DNA): TGTGCCAGCAGCCAAGATTTGGGGGCCAACCCCCAGACCCAGTACTTC. Translating gives CASSQDLGANPQTQYF.

There are a few counts of this clonotype. The chain couples TRBV6-1 to TRBJ1-1; a weak D match, TRBD1 (5 bases). Germline V gives CDR1 MNHNS, CDR2 SASEGT. The V gene lost 4 bases and the J gene lost 6 bases, with 21 bases spanning the gap. The CDR3 has 16 residues. This CDR3 reads CASSGAGFSGRPEAFF. The CDR3 DNA sequence: TGTGCCAGCAGTGGGGCCGGGTTCTCGGGACGCCCTGAAGCTTTCTTT.

The chain uses TRBV30 and TRBJ1-2; D uncertain. From germline, CDR1 is GTSNPN and CDR2 SVGIG (reference sequence). This CDR3 spans 11 amino acids. Between the trimmed V and J ends, which lost 1 base and 12 bases, there was a span of 12 bases. The CDR3 sequence is CAWSEKKGNTF. The CDR3 nucleotides are TGTGCCTGGAGTGAAAAAAAAGGAAACACCTTC. Using reference TRBV30 and TRBJ1-2 for the parts outside the CDR3, the full variable domain is SQTIHQWPATLVQPVGSPLSLECTVEGTSNPNLYWYRQAAGRGLQLLFYSVGIGQISSEVPQNLSASRPQDRQFILSSKKLLLSDSGFYLCAWSEKKGNTFGSGTRLTVV.

This chain connects TRBV2 to TRBJ2-7; possibly TRBD1 for D (6 bases). Trimming took off 3 bases at V and 2 bases at J, with 11 bases between the two ends. The germline CDR1 and CDR2 sequences are SNHLY and FYNNEI. The CDR3 extends over 14 amino acids. The CDR3: CASSDQDRAYEQYF. The CDR3 DNA sequence: TGTGCCAGCAGTGACCAGGACAGAGCCTACGAGCAGTACTTC. Variable domain in full (rest from reference TRBV2 and TRBJ2-7): EPEVTQTPSHQVTQMGQEVILRCVPISNHLYFYWYRQILGQKVEFLVSFYNNEISEKSEIFDDQFSVERPDGSNFTLKIRSTKLEDSAMYFCASSDQDRAYEQYFGPGTRLTVT.

The rearrangement links TRBV5-1 to TRBJ1-5; maybe TRBD1 (6 bases). The CDR3 loop spans 16 amino acids. Germline V gene sequence: CDR1 SGHRS, CDR2 YFSETQ. V gave up 0 bases and J gave up 0 bases, with 10 bases separating them. CDR3 in amino acids: CASSLEGQNSNQPQHF. The CDR3 DNA reads as TGCGCCAGCAGCTTGGAGGGACAAAATAGCAATCAGCCCCAGCATTTT. The variable domain in full, with the rest retrieved from reference TRBV5-1 and TRBJ1-5, is KAGVTQTPRYLIKTRGQQVTLSCSPISGHRSVSWYQQTPGQGLQFLFEYFSETQRNKGNFPGRFSGRQFSNSRSEMNVSTLELGDSALYLCASSLEGQNSNQPQHFGDGTRLSIL.